This section outlines one T cell receptor (beta chain) sequence together with its context. The method was immunoSEQ multiplex PCR; TCRdb's version includes in-frame clones alone and lacks a portion of them. The sample lists about 120,000 clones; 70% to 80% were seen once. The source of the sample is a study of blood T cell repertoires in COVID-19. Germline CDR1 GTSNPN, CDR2 SVGIG (reference sequence). This CDR3 is 14 amino acids long. J gave up 2 bases and V 4 bases, and 2 bases lay outside the gene matches. The source of this sequence is a human donor in a cohort sampled during active COVID-19. V is TRBV30 and J is TRBJ2-1; 10 bases are shared with TRBD1. The material sequenced was peripheral blood. The DNA of the CDR3 is TGTGCCTGGACTGACAGGGGGCCCTACAATGAGCAGTTCTTC. Translation: CAWTDRGPYNEQFF.